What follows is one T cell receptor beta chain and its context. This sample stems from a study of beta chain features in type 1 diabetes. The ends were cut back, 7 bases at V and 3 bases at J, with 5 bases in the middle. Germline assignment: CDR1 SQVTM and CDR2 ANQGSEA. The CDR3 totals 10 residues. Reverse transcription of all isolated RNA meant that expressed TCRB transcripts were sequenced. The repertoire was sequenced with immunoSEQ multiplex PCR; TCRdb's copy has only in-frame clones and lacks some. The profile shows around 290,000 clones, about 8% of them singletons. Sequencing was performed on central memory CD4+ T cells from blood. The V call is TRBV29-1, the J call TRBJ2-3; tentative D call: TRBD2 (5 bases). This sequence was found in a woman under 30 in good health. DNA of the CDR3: TGCAGCGCGGGAACAGATACGCAGTATTTT. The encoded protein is CSAGTDTQYF.